Detailed here is one T cell receptor (beta chain). The data belong to a study of shared clonotypes between healthy human individuals. The CDR3 is 13 amino acids. Losses at the gene ends were 6 bases for V and 0 bases for J; bases not matched to a gene: 1. CDR1 is MNHNS and CDR2 is SASEGT in the germline V gene. TCRdb's table, derived via immunoSEQ multiplex PCR, lists solely in-frame clones and lacks some. The repertoire holds under 1,100,000 clones, approximately 76% seen once, with about 1.5% in the top ten. This sequence originates from a man aged 18 to 29 in good health. V and J are TRBV6-1 and TRBJ1-1, with 7 bases that match TRBD1. Sequences were obtained from memory CD4+ T cells sorted from blood. Indicated subset: CD45RA-negative fraction. As DNA, the CDR3 is TGTGCCAGCAGGGGACAGATGAACACTGAAGCTTTCTTT. Translating gives CASRGQMNTEAFF.